Listed below are T cell receptor beta chains from one sample, sequenced in a study of cytomegalovirus exposure and HLA in healthy donors. Profiled with immunoSEQ multiplex PCR; TCRdb holds only in-frame clones, not every one. Seen here are some 120,000 clones, around 73% observed once, and the top ten hold over 4%. What was sequenced was PBMCs. The receptors stem from a man in his 60s in good health and CMV-seropositive. The CDR3 runs from the conserved cysteine through the conserved F or W. D genes are given only for firm matches. Not all rows give a size; the values are once, few, many and, for expanded clones, a class.

V gene	clone size	J gene	D gene	CDR3 DNA	CDR3 protein
TRBV6-5	.	TRBJ2-7	.	TGTGCCAGCAGTTACTCGCCGACAACCTACGAGCAGTACTTC	CASSYSPTTYEQYF
TRBV30	.	TRBJ2-7	.	TGTGCCTGGAGACGCAGTGGAGAACGCTACGAGCAGTACTTC	CAWRRSGERYEQYF
TRBV5-5	.	TRBJ1-1	.	TGTGCCAGCAGCTTGGCTTGGGCAGACACTGAAGCTTTCTTT	CASSLAWADTEAFF
TRBV19	few	TRBJ1-1	.	TGTGCCAGCCCGTCCCCCTCGGGTCTGAACACTGAAGCTTTCTTT	CASPSPSGLNTEAFF
TRBV6-4	.	TRBJ2-2	TRBD2	TGTGCCAGCAGTGACTCGGGGCTAGCGGGGGACACCGGGGAGCTGTTTTTT	CASSDSGLAGDTGELFF
TRBV7-9	.	TRBJ2-7	TRBD1	TGTGCCAGCAGCGGAGGACAGGCCGCCTACGAGCAGTACTTC	CASSGGQAAYEQYF
TRBV2	.	TRBJ2-3	.	TGTGCCAGCGTCGACGGGGGGCAGACAGATACGCAGTATTTT	CASVDGGQTDTQYF
TRBV18	.	TRBJ2-7	TRBD1	TGTGCCAGCTCACCTCTCGGACAGGGCTACGAGCAGTACTTC	CASSPLGQGYEQYF
TRBV19	.	TRBJ2-3	TRBD2	TGTGCCAGTACCACCAGAGAGCGGGGGGAGCGGCATTTT	CASTTRERGERHF
TRBV6-5	.	TRBJ1-1	.	TGTGCCAGCACCCGACAGTTGAACACTGAAGCTTTCTTT	CASTRQLNTEAFF
TRBV29-1	.	TRBJ2-3	TRBD1	TGCAGCGTCGGACGGACAGGGTCTTGGGATACGCAGTATTTT	CSVGRTGSWDTQYF
TRBV5-4	.	TRBJ1-2	.	TGTGCCAGCAGCTCGGGGTTCCCCTATGGCTACACCTTC	CASSSGFPYGYTF
TRBV28	.	TRBJ2-7	.	TGTGCCAGCAGTTATGATACAGGCTACGAGCAGTACTTC	CASSYDTGYEQYF
TRBV18	.	TRBJ2-7	.	TGTGCCAGCTCACCATCCGAGCAGAGGGAGCAGTACTTC	CASSPSEQREQYF
TRBV28	few	TRBJ2-5	TRBD2	TGTGCCAGCAGCACTCTTCTAGCGGGGGTACAAGAGACCCAGTACTTC	CASSTLLAGVQETQYF
TRBV25-1	.	TRBJ1-5	.	TGTGCCAGCAGTGCGGAGTATAGCAATCAGCCCCAGCATTTT	CASSAEYSNQPQHF
TRBV30	.	TRBJ1-2	TRBD1	TGTGCCTGGACCAGGGACAGTTATGGCTACACCTTC	CAWTRDSYGYTF
TRBV7-8	.	TRBJ1-5	.	TGTGCCAGCAGCCCATACAGGGGCAATCAGCCCCAGCATTTT	CASSPYRGNQPQHF
TRBV28	.	TRBJ2-3	.	TGTGCCAGCAGTTTATCGGCGGGCACAGATACGCAGTATTTT	CASSLSAGTDTQYF
TRBV20-1	.	TRBJ1-1	TRBD1	TGCAGTGCCGACAGGGCTGAAGCTTTCTTT	CSADRAEAFF
TRBV19	.	TRBJ2-5	TRBD2	TGTGCCAGTAGCCTGCTCTTTTCGGGAGGAGAGACCCAGTACTTC	CASSLLFSGGETQYF
TRBV19	.	TRBJ2-7	TRBD1	TGTGCCAGTAGTAGAAGTGGACAGGTGTCCTCCTACGAGCAGTACTTC	CASSRSGQVSSYEQYF
TRBV5-6	.	TRBJ2-2	TRBD1	TGTGCCAGCAGTCCCGGGACAGAGCTTATCACCGGGGAGCTGTTTTTT	CASSPGTELITGELFF
TRBV15	.	TRBJ1-1	.	TGTGCCACCAGCAGAGATGCCGGGGCGGGGGGGAACACTGAAGCTTTCTTT	CATSRDAGAGGNTEAFF
TRBV11-2	.	TRBJ2-7	TRBD1	TGCGCCAGCAGCCCGCAGATTGCTGGGACAGCCCACGAGCAGTACTTC	CASSPQIAGTAHEQYF
TRBV6-5	.	TRBJ1-5	TRBD1	TGTGCCAGCAGCCGGGACAGAGACAATCAGCCCCAGCATTTT	CASSRDRDNQPQHF
TRBV18	.	TRBJ1-3	.	TGTGCCAGCTCAGCGGGGTCGAACACCATATATTTT	CASSAGSNTIYF
TRBV28	few	TRBJ1-4	.	TGTGCCAGCAGTTACAGGGCGGAAGAAAAACTGTTTTTT	CASSYRAEEKLFF
TRBV28	.	TRBJ1-2	.	TGTGCCAGCAGTTTTCAGGTTTATAGGGGCTACACCTTC	CASSFQVYRGYTF
TRBV2	.	TRBJ2-7	TRBD2	TGTGCCAGCGGGGGGGTGGGCTTGGAGATCTACGAGCAGTACTTC	CASGGVGLEIYEQYF
TRBV20-1	.	TRBJ1-5	.	TGCAGTGCTAGTTCGGGGCAGCCCCAGCATTTT	CSASSGQPQHF
TRBV10-3	.	TRBJ2-2	.	TGTGCCATCATGGGGCAGGGTGGTCCCGGGGAGCTGTTTTTT	CAIMGQGGPGELFF
TRBV7-8	many	TRBJ1-5	.	TGTGCCAGCAGCTTAGTGCAGGATCAGCCCCAGCATTTT	CASSLVQDQPQHF
TRBV2	once	TRBJ1-1	.	TGTGCCAGCAGTGTCGGGGGGGTGTACACTGAAGCTTTCTTT	CASSVGGVYTEAFF